These 19 T cell receptor beta chains came from one sample sequenced in a study of preoperative IRX-2 immunotherapy in early breast cancer. Treatment noted: preoperative locoregional IRX-2 cytokine immunotherapy. Assay used: immunoSEQ multiplex PCR; TCRdb lists only in-frame clones, some missing. The repertoire holds 20,000 to 30,000 clones, about three quarters seen once, with around 6.5% in the top ten. Sample: lymph node tissue, taken after IRX-2 immunotherapy. All receptors come from a human donor with breast cancer.

This clone was recorded a few times. J is TRBJ2-1 and V is TRBV15, with 15 positions matching TRBD2. Germline-derived CDR1 and CDR2 are LNHNV and YYDKDF (reference sequence). The CDR3 extends over 16 amino acids. Germline trimming cut 5 bases from V and 7 bases from J; bases unmatched to any gene: 6. CDR3: CATSQRGTSGRNEQFF. The DNA for the CDR3 is TGTGCCACCAGCCAGAGGGGGACTAGCGGGAGGAATGAGCAGTTCTTC.

The chain is built from TRBV11-3 and TRBJ2-1, with 7 bases aligning to TRBD2. The V and J ends lost 0 bases and 1 base, in that order; junction bases with no gene match: 3. CDR3 size: 16 residues. Germline lookup yields CDR1 SGHNT and CDR2 YENEEA. The CDR3 region is CASSLDRGSSYNEQFF. In DNA form, the CDR3 reads TGTGCCAGCAGCTTAGATCGCGGGAGTTCCTACAATGAGCAGTTCTTC.

V gene TRBV6-8 combines with J gene TRBJ2-7; possibly TRBD2 for D (6 bases). This CDR3 contains 14 residues. CDR1 MNHGY and CDR2 SAAAGT come from the germline V gene. The V gene lost 6 bases and the J gene lost 5 bases, with 17 bases spanning the gap. The CDR3 bases are TGTGCCAGCAGCTCCCTTGGGGGGTTCGACGAGCAGTACTTC. Translated: CASSSLGGFDEQYF.

A few counts support this clone. The CDR3 loop is CSVGSGSGVGELFF. The CDR3 coding sequence is TGCAGCGTTGGAAGTGGGTCGGGAGTCGGGGAGCTGTTTTTT. This chain connects TRBV29-1 to TRBJ2-2; a weak D match, TRBD2 (6 bases). Trimming cost V 4 bases and J 7 bases, with 16 bases left between them. CDR1 SQVTM and CDR2 ANQGSEA come from the germline V gene. The CDR3 totals 14 residues.

This chain connects TRBV6-8 to TRBJ1-2; no clear D gene. CDR1 is MNHGY and CDR2 is SAAAGT in the germline V gene. The CDR3 consists of 14 residues. V lost 4 bases and J lost 8, with 17 bases in between. The CDR3 DNA sequence: TGTGCCAGCAGTTCCTGGAGGACCGGTGGCGGCTACACCTTC. This sequence encodes CASSSWRTGGGYTF.

The V and J genes are TRBV19 and TRBJ1-5; D not resolved. V lost 0 bases and J 5 bases, leaving 5 bases between the germline ends. The V gene's germline CDR1 is LNHDA and CDR2 SQIVND (reference sequence). The CDR3 has 13 residues. The CDR3 DNA is TGTGCCAGTAGTATAGATTTGGATCAGCCCCAGCATTTT. Translated, it gives CASSIDLDQPQHF.

V usage is TRBV18 and J usage is TRBJ1-1; D may be TRBD1 (5 bases). V lost 3 bases, J lost 1 base, and 9 bases lay in between. CDR3 size: 14 residues. Looked up from germline, CDR1 is KGHSH and CDR2 is LQKENI. The CDR3 sequence is CASSPPTGNTEAFF. Written as DNA, the CDR3 is TGTGCCAGCTCACCCCCTACAGGGAACACTGAAGCTTTCTTT.

The V call is TRBV10-2, the J call TRBJ2-7, with D unresolved. The CDR3 is 15 residues long. Germline V CDR1 and CDR2: WSHSY, SAAADI. V lost 0 bases, J lost 6 bases, and 15 bases lay in between. CDR3 in DNA: TGCGCCAGCAGTGAGTCGGCTCTCCCGACCTCCGAGCAGTACTTC. This translates into CASSESALPTSEQYF.

The genes are TRBV7-5 and TRBJ1-1; the table's D call, TRBD1, was not checked against the DNA. TRBV7-5 is annotated as a pseudogene. This CDR3 region has 14 residues. The CDR3 sequence is CASSSDRIYTEAFF. The CDR3 DNA follows: TGTGCCAGCAGCTCGGACAGGATCTACACTGAAGCTTTCTTT.

The CDR3 spells CASSFAGTDYNEQFF. In DNA form, the CDR3 reads TGTGCCAGCAGTTTTGCCGGGACAGACTACAATGAGCAGTTCTTC. The rearrangement uses TRBV7-6 and TRBJ2-1; TRBD1 matches at 7 bases. Germline V gene lookup returns CDR1 SGHVS and CDR2 FNYEAQ. After removal of 6 bases from V and 3 bases from J, the junction contained 8 bases not matched to a gene. The CDR3 runs 15 residues.

The chain is built from TRBV6-8 and TRBJ2-6, with 7 bases matching TRBD1. The CDR3 covers 15 residues. V lost 4 bases to trimming and J lost 2 bases; unmatched junction nucleotides: 2. Germline V CDR1 and CDR2: MNHGY, SAAAGT. The CDR3 region is CASSSTGAGANVLTF. The CDR3 bases are TGTGCCAGCAGTTCCACAGGGGCTGGGGCCAACGTCCTGACTTTC.

The chain carries TRBV5-8 and TRBJ2-2; TRBD1 aligns across 7 bases. Trimming cost V 2 bases and J 6 bases; bases outside gene matches: 4. The CDR3 has 14 residues. The germline gives CDR1 SGHTS, CDR2 YDEGEE. CDR3 sequence reads: CASSFTGTAGELFF. In DNA, the CDR3 is TGTGCCAGCAGCTTTACAGGGACAGCCGGGGAGCTGTTTTTT.

This sequence joins TRBV11-3 and TRBJ2-1; 12 bases line up with TRBD2. The CDR3 is made up of 18 amino acids. Germline CDR1 and CDR2: SGHNT and YENEEA. J gave up 7 bases and V 4 bases, and 14 bases lay outside the gene matches. CDR3 in amino acids: CASSSLRLAGVLGNEQFF. DNA of the CDR3: TGTGCCAGCAGCTCCCTTCGACTAGCGGGAGTTTTAGGTAATGAGCAGTTCTTC.

This sequence joins TRBV14 and TRBJ2-5, with D possibly matching TRBD1 (6 bases). Germline loops: CDR1 SGHDN, CDR2 FVKESK. Deletions cut 6 bases from V and 4 bases from J, with 21 bases between. CDR3 length equals 16 residues. The CDR3 loop is CASSHESTTGTETQYF. The CDR3 region has the DNA TGTGCCAGCAGTCACGAATCCACGACAGGTACAGAGACCCAGTACTTC.

The rearrangement links TRBV19 to TRBJ2-1, with 12 positions matching TRBD2. The CDR3 loop spans 16 amino acids. From germline, CDR1 is LNHDA and CDR2 SQIVND (reference sequence). J gave up 6 bases and V 3 bases, and 6 bases lay outside the gene matches. The CDR3 protein is CASSIPGLAGFNEQFF. The CDR3 coding sequence is TGTGCCAGTAGTATTCCAGGACTAGCGGGGTTCAATGAGCAGTTCTTC.

In its sample, this clone was seen once. The chain links TRBV29-1 to TRBJ2-7; 9 bases agree with TRBD2. The germline V gene has CDR1 SQVTM and CDR2 ANQGSEA. Losses at the gene ends were 4 bases for V and 4 bases for J; bases not matched to a gene: 5. The CDR3 is 13 residues long. The DNA for the CDR3 is TGCAGCGTTGCAGCGGGAGGACCATACGAGCAGTACTTC. Translated: CSVAAGGPYEQYF.

J is TRBJ2-3 and V is TRBV11-3; TRBD2 agrees at 7 bases. Per germline, CDR1 SGHNT and CDR2 YENEEA. The V segment lost 3 bases and the J segment 5 bases; nucleotides outside the gene matches: 8. The CDR3 is 15 amino acids. CDR3 region: CASSLDGAGVDTQYF. The CDR3 bases are TGTGCCAGCAGCTTGGATGGGGCGGGAGTAGATACGCAGTATTTT.

The V and J genes are TRBV10-2 and TRBJ1-1; D is possibly TRBD1 (5 bases). Germline CDR1 and CDR2: WSHSY and SAAADI. V was cut by 2 bases and J by 4 bases, with 11 bases left in between. This CDR3 has 14 residues. CDR3 coding DNA: TGCGCCAGCAGTGAGGGAGGGACGGGCACTGAAGCTTTCTTT. Residues: CASSEGGTGTEAFF.

The chain joins TRBV15 to TRBJ2-7, with 9 bases matching TRBD1. This CDR3 region has 16 residues. Per germline, CDR1 LNHNV and CDR2 YYDKDF (reference sequence). J lost 2 bases, V lost 4 bases, and 9 bases had no gene match. The CDR3: CATSIRQGQGPYEQYF. The CDR3 nucleotides are TGTGCCACCAGCATCCGACAAGGACAGGGGCCCTACGAGCAGTACTTC.